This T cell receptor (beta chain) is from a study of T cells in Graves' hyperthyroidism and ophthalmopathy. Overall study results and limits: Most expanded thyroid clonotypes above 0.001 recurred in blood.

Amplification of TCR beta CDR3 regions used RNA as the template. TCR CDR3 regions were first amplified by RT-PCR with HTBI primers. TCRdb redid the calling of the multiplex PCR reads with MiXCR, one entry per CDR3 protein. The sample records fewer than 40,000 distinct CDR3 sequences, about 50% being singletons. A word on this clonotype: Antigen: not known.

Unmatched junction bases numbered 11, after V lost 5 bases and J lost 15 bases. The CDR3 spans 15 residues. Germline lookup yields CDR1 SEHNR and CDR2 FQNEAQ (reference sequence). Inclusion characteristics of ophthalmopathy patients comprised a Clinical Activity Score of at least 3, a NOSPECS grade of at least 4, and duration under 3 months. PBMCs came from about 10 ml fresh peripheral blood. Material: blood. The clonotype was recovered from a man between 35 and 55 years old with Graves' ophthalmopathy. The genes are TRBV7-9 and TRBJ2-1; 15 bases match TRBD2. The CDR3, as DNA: TGTGCCAGCAGCATATTGCCGGGACTAGCGGGGGGCACGTTCTTC. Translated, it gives CASSILPGLAGGTFF.